The 31 T cell receptor beta chains given below trace back to one sample, sequenced in a study of blood T cell repertoires in COVID-19. Clones were read by immunoSEQ multiplex PCR, and TCRdb kept only the in-frame ones, dropping some. The sample has under 300,000 clones, 79% seen once. Specimen: peripheral blood. All receptors come from a woman aged 40 to 55 with active or convalescent COVID-19.

The chain couples TRBV7-9 to TRBJ1-4, with 10 bases matching TRBD1. From germline, CDR1 is SEHNR and CDR2 FQNEAQ (reference sequence). This CDR3 is 15 amino acids long. Losses at the gene ends were 1 base for V and 4 bases for J; bases not matched to a gene: 0. In DNA form, the CDR3 reads TGTGCCAGCAGCTTAGGGACAGGGGGTAATGAAAAACTGTTTTTT. Translation gives CASSLGTGGNEKLFF.

In its sample, this clone was seen once. This chain connects TRBV6-5 to TRBJ1-1; 7 bases agree with TRBD1. Unmatched junction bases numbered 9, after V lost 0 bases and J lost 11 bases. This CDR3 has 14 residues. Germline-derived CDR1 and CDR2 are MNHEY and SVGAGI. This CDR3 is CASSYSTRQGEAFF. In nucleotides, the CDR3 is TGTGCCAGCAGTTACTCTACCAGACAGGGTGAGGCTTTCTTT.

The chain combines TRBV7-3 with TRBJ1-2; D is possibly TRBD1 (6 bases). This CDR3 has 13 amino acids. Germline CDR1 SGHTA, CDR2 FQGTGA. V was pared by 3 bases and J by 5 bases, with 10 bases between. CDR3 loop: CASSLAGEYGYTF. The CDR3 DNA is TGTGCCAGCAGCTTGGCAGGGGAATATGGCTACACCTTC. Based on the CDR3 plus reference TRBV7-3 and TRBJ1-2, the full variable domain is GAGVSQTPSNKVTEKGKYVELRCDPISGHTALYWYRQSLGQGPEFLIYFQGTGAADDSGLPNDRFFAVRPEGSVSTLKIQRTERGDSAVYLCASSLAGEYGYTFGSGTRLTVV.

V gene TRBV10-2 combines with J gene TRBJ1-1; tentative D call: TRBD1 (5 bases). The CDR3 loop spans 14 amino acids. V was cut by 4 bases and J by 0 bases, with 9 bases left in between. Germline V gives CDR1 WSHSY, CDR2 SAAADI. CDR3 coding DNA: TGCGCCAGCAGTGTCGACAGACTGAACACTGAAGCTTTCTTT. Translated: CASSVDRLNTEAFF.

The rearrangement uses TRBV6-2 or TRBV6-3 and TRBJ2-1, with D hard to call. Germline V CDR1 and CDR2: MNHEY, SVGEGT. Trimming pared 6 bases from V and 4 bases from J, leaving 10 bases between. The CDR3 extends over 13 amino acids. CDR3 sequence: CASSPGEYNEQFF. CDR3 in DNA: TGTGCCAGCAGCCCCGGAGAGTACAATGAGCAGTTCTTC.

The chain couples TRBV6-5 to TRBJ2-1; D not certain. Trimming took off 10 bases at V and 5 bases at J, with 18 bases between the two ends. The CDR3 has 14 amino acids. Germline assignment: CDR1 MNHEY and CDR2 SVGAGI. CDR3 loop: CATETLAGNNEQFF. CDR3 coding DNA: TGTGCCACCGAAACCTTGGCAGGCAACAATGAGCAGTTCTTC.

The V call is TRBV29-1, the J call TRBJ1-1; 9 bases match TRBD1. Germline values: CDR1 SQVTM, CDR2 ANQGSEA. The V segment lost 5 bases and the J segment 3 bases; nucleotides outside the gene matches: 4. This CDR3 spans 13 amino acids. CDR3 bases: TGCAGCGTTATACAGGGGGCCTACACTGAAGCTTTCTTT. It codes for CSVIQGAYTEAFF.

The chain uses TRBV4-2 and TRBJ1-1; TRBD1 is a possible D gene (6 bases). The V end lost 1 base, the J end lost 3 bases, and 9 bases lay between the germline ends. The CDR3 is 14 residues long. The V gene's germline CDR1 is LGHNA and CDR2 YNFKEQ. CDR3 bases: TGTGCCAGCAGCCAAGGGACAGTTTACACTGAAGCTTTCTTT. Translated: CASSQGTVYTEAFF.

V and J are TRBV12-5 and TRBJ2-7, with D possibly being TRBD1 (6 bases). Trimming took 5 bases from V and 4 from J, leaving 15 bases between them. CDR3 size: 14 residues. The germline V gene has CDR1 LGHNT and CDR2 FRNRAP. This CDR3 is CASGGPGTKYEQYF. The DNA of the CDR3 is TGTGCTAGTGGTGGGCCCGGGACAAAATACGAGCAGTACTTC.

This clone was counted many times. V gene TRBV15 combines with J gene TRBJ1-2, with D possibly matching TRBD1 (6 bases). The CDR3 runs 13 residues. The V end lost 5 bases, the J end lost 7 bases, and 14 bases lay between the germline ends. CDR1 and CDR2 (germline): LNHNV, YYDKDF (reference sequence). CDR3 sequence reads: CATSSGRGTGYTF. CDR3 in DNA: TGTGCCACCAGCTCGGGGAGGGGGACTGGCTACACCTTC.

The rearrangement links TRBV15 to TRBJ2-3; D gene unclear. Trimming removed 8 bases from V and 2 bases from J, with 8 bases in between. This CDR3 spans 12 amino acids. Germline CDR1 is LNHNV and CDR2 is YYDKDF (reference sequence). CDR3 coding DNA: TGTGCCACCCGAGGCCCCACAGATACGCAGTATTTT. Translated, it gives CATRGPTDTQYF.

This chain uses TRBV14 with TRBJ2-3; unclear D gene. V lost 4 bases and J 3 bases, leaving 5 bases between the germline ends. The germline CDR1 and CDR2 sequences are SGHDN and FVKESK. The CDR3 spans 12 residues. The CDR3 DNA sequence: TGTGCCAGCAGCCCTATGACAGATACGCAGTATTTT. Protein sequence: CASSPMTDTQYF.

The chain recombines TRBV29-1 with TRBJ1-3; D gene uncertain. V was trimmed by 7 bases and J by 2 bases, leaving 9 bases between them. This CDR3 has 12 amino acids. Germline lookup yields CDR1 SQVTM and CDR2 ANQGSEA. DNA for the CDR3: TGCAGCGCGGCGTCAGCTGGAAACACCATATATTTT. It translates to CSAASAGNTIYF.

The CDR3 spells CASSPPASGDEKLFF. The CDR3 DNA is TGTGCCAGCTCACCACCGGCCAGTGGTGATGAAAAACTGTTTTTT. The rearrangement links TRBV18 to TRBJ1-4; D is undetermined. There are 15 residues in the CDR3. V dropped 0 bases and J dropped 6 bases, with 11 bases sitting between them. CDR1 KGHSH and CDR2 LQKENI come from the germline V gene.

This chain links TRBV30 with TRBJ2-2; D remains ambiguous. The CDR3 contains 13 residues. V shed 4 bases and J shed 1 base, with 7 bases lying between them. CDR1 GTSNPN and CDR2 SVGIG come from the germline V gene (reference sequence). The CDR3 sequence is CAWNPGNTGELFF. The CDR3, as DNA: TGTGCCTGGAATCCAGGGAACACCGGGGAGCTGTTTTTT.

The chain employs TRBV11-2 and TRBJ2-3, with 12 bases matching TRBD2. Germline values: CDR1 SGHAT, CDR2 FQNNGV. CDR3 size: 15 residues. The ends lost 2 bases at V and 7 bases at J; junction bases unmatched: 4. The CDR3 DNA reads as TGTGCCAGCAGCTTATCTAGCGGGGGGGCGAATACGCAGTATTTT. Translated, it gives CASSLSSGGANTQYF. Complete variable domain (other parts from reference TRBV11-2 and TRBJ2-3): EAGVAQSPRYKIIEKRQSVAFWCNPISGHATLYWYQQILGQGPKLLIQFQNNGVVDDSQLPKDRFSAERLKGVDSTLKIQPAKLEDSAVYLCASSLSSGGANTQYFGPGTRLTVL.

The V and J genes are TRBV5-4 and TRBJ2-1; TRBD2 is a possible D gene (5 bases). V was clipped by 1 base and J by 9 bases, with 8 bases between them. The CDR3 loop spans 12 amino acids. In germline, CDR1 is SGHNT, CDR2 YYREEE (reference sequence). For the CDR3, the DNA is TGTGCCAGCAGCTTGCGAGGGTTTGAGCAGTTCTTC. This gives the protein CASSLRGFEQFF. The whole variable domain, filled in from reference TRBV5-4 and TRBJ2-1, reads ETGVTQSPTHLIKTRGQQVTLRCSSQSGHNTVSWYQQALGQGPQFIFQYYREEENGRGNFPPRFSGLQFPNYSSELNVNALELDDSALYLCASSLRGFEQFFGPGTRLTVL.

The chain has TRBV5-1 and TRBJ1-6; maybe TRBD1 (5 bases). The germline gives CDR1 SGHRS, CDR2 YFSETQ. CDR3 size: 17 residues. V shed 4 bases and J shed 0 bases, with 14 bases lying between them. The CDR3 DNA sequence: TGCGCCAGCAGCCGGGACTCAAGGAGCTCCTATAATTCACCCCTCCACTTT. This translates into CASSRDSRSSYNSPLHF.

This clone has only one observation. The CDR3 region has the DNA TGTGCCTGGAGCGCAGAGGGCCAGCAGTACTTC. This codes for CAWSAEGQQYF. V gene TRBV30 combines with J gene TRBJ2-7; possible D gene TRBD2, 5 bases. Trimming stripped 3 bases from V and 8 bases from J, with 11 bases between. CDR3 length: 11 residues. Germline CDR1 GTSNPN, CDR2 SVGIG (reference sequence).

The chain has TRBV19 and TRBJ1-6; D not certain. The CDR3 runs 14 residues. The V end lost 1 base, the J end lost 6 bases, and 7 bases lay between the germline ends. Germline V lookup: CDR1 LNHDA, CDR2 SQIVND (reference sequence). This CDR3 reads CASSIGPGNSPLHF. The CDR3 nucleotides read TGTGCCAGTAGTATAGGCCCGGGTAATTCACCCCTCCACTTT.

The genes are TRBV4-1 and TRBJ2-7; 11 positions match TRBD2. The CDR3 has 14 amino acids. Germline V gene data show CDR1 as MGHRA and CDR2 as YSYEKL. V lost 1 base and J lost 6; bases outside the gene matches: 2. The CDR3 is CASSQGLAGLEQYF. CDR3 DNA sequence: TGCGCCAGCAGCCAAGGACTAGCGGGGCTCGAGCAGTACTTC.

This clone appeared a single time. The chain employs TRBV19 and TRBJ1-2; D not certain. This CDR3 is 14 amino acids long. Germline-derived CDR1 and CDR2 are LNHDA and SQIVND (reference sequence). Trimming took 5 bases from V and 4 from J, leaving 14 bases between them. The chain's CDR3 is CASSLRGESYGYTF. In nucleotides, the CDR3 is TGTGCCAGTAGTCTCCGGGGAGAGAGCTATGGCTACACCTTC.

The chain recombines TRBV20-1 with TRBJ1-1; 10 bases are shared with TRBD1. The CDR3 loop spans 14 amino acids. V lost 3 bases, J lost 6 bases, and 7 bases stayed unmatched. Germline CDR1 is DFQATT and CDR2 is SNEGSKA (reference sequence). The CDR3 DNA follows: TGCAGTGCTAGTCGGCGACAGGGGGCCCCTGAAGCTTTCTTT. It specifies CSASRRQGAPEAFF.

On this clone: Other nucleotide sequences from this sample produce the same CDR3. The chain couples TRBV28 to TRBJ1-1; a weak D match, TRBD1 (6 bases). This CDR3 comprises 13 residues. Trimming stripped 6 bases from V and 0 bases from J, with 8 bases between. Germline V gene lookup returns CDR1 MDHEN and CDR2 SYDVKM. CDR3 protein: CASSPGVNTEAFF. CDR3 nucleotides: TGTGCCAGCAGCCCAGGGGTGAACACTGAAGCTTTCTTT.

The genes are TRBV6-5 and TRBJ2-7; 7 nucleotides match TRBD2. The J segment lost 2 bases and the V segment lost 6 bases, leaving 4 bases of the junction unmatched. There are 13 residues in the CDR3. CDR1 and CDR2 (germline): MNHEY, SVGAGI. The CDR3 DNA reads as TGTGCCAGCAGCGATAGCGGGCCCTACGAGCAGTACGTC. Protein product: CASSDSGPYEQYV.

The rearrangement joins TRBV7-2 to TRBJ1-3; D not resolved. The CDR3 is made up of 13 amino acids. From germline, CDR1 is SGHTA and CDR2 FQGNSA. Trimming shortened V by 5 bases and J by 2 bases, and 7 bases separated the two germline ends. The CDR3 DNA is TGTGCCAGCAGCCCACATCCTGGAAACACCATATATTTT. Protein sequence: CASSPHPGNTIYF.

This sequence joins TRBV29-1 and TRBJ2-1, with D perhaps TRBD1 (6 bases). The CDR3 is 12 residues long. The V gene lost 6 bases and the J gene lost 7 bases, with 13 bases spanning the gap. The germline CDR1 and CDR2 sequences are SQVTM and ANQGSEA. CDR3 DNA: TGCAGCGTCCAGCCACAGGGTAATGAGCAGTTCTTC. The encoded protein is CSVQPQGNEQFF.

The rearrangement links TRBV3-1 (or the pseudogene TRBV3-2) to TRBJ1-2; D call uncertain. The CDR3 runs to 16 residues. The ends were cut back, 0 bases at V and 0 bases at J, with 11 bases in the middle. Germline V gene lookup returns CDR1 LGHDT and CDR2 YNNKEL (reference sequence). The CDR3 loop reads CASSQDGVRANYGYTF. The CDR3 DNA follows: TGTGCCAGCAGCCAAGACGGGGTACGTGCTAACTATGGCTACACCTTC.

This clone came up a few times. This rearrangement joins TRBV6-5 to TRBJ1-1; D uncertain. CDR3 length: 13 residues. Per germline, CDR1 MNHEY and CDR2 SVGAGI. V lost 6 bases, J lost 1 base, and 9 bases lay in between. CDR3 nucleotides: TGTGCCAGCAGACTCGATGGGAACACTGAAGCTTTCTTT. Translated: CASRLDGNTEAFF.

V usage is TRBV9 and J usage is TRBJ2-7, with 9 positions matching TRBD1. V was pared by 3 bases and J by 3 bases, with 10 bases of the junction left unmatched. This CDR3 is 16 amino acids long. Germline lookup yields CDR1 SGDLS and CDR2 YYNGEE. In DNA, the CDR3 is TGTGCCAGCAGCGCAACCGGGACAGGGCGCCTCTACGAGCAGTACTTC. This encodes CASSATGTGRLYEQYF. Variable domain in full (rest from reference TRBV9 and TRBJ2-7): DSGVTQTPKHLITATGQRVTLRCSPRSGDLSVYWYQQSLDQGLQFLIQYYNGEERAKGNILERFSAQQFPDLHSELNLSSLELGDSALYFCASSATGTGRLYEQYFGPGTRLTVT.

This chain uses TRBV10-3 with TRBJ1-2; TRBD1 aligns across 7 bases. J lost 6 bases, V lost 7 bases, and 20 bases had no gene match. This CDR3 contains 17 residues. Germline V gene data show CDR1 as ENHRY and CDR2 as SYGVKD. DNA for the CDR3: TGTGCCATCATTGCAGAAACGGGACAGACTATACCTGATGGCTACACCTTC. It codes for CAIIAETGQTIPDGYTF.